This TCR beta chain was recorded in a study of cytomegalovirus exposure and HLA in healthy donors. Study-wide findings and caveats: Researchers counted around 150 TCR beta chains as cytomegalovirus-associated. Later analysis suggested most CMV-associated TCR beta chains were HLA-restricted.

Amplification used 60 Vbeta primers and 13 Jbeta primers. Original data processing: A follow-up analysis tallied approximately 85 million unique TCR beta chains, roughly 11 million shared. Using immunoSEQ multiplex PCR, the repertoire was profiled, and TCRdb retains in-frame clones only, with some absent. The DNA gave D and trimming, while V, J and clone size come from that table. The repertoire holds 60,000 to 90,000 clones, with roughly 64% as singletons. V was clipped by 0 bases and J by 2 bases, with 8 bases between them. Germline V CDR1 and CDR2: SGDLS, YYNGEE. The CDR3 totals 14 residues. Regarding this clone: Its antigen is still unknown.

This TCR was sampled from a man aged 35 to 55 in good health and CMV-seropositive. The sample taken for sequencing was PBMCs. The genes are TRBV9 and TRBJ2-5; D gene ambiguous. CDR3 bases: TGTGCCAGCAGCGTAGGGGCAGAACAAGAGACCCAGTACTTC. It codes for CASSVGAEQETQYF. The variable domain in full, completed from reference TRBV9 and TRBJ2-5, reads DSGVTQTPKHLITATGQRVTLRCSPRSGDLSVYWYQQSLDQGLQFLIQYYNGEERAKGNILERFSAQQFPDLHSELNLSSLELGDSALYFCASSVGAEQETQYFGPGTRLLVL.